The 2 T cell receptor beta chains reported below all come from one sample, sequenced in a study of blood T cell repertoires in COVID-19. Method: immunoSEQ multiplex PCR; TCRdb's copy keeps in-frame clones and lacks some. The data contain about 250,000 clones, 70% to 90% of them singletons. The sample taken for sequencing was peripheral blood. Source of these receptors: a woman in her twenties or thirties with COVID-19, enrolled during active disease.

V usage is TRBV11-3 and J usage is TRBJ2-7; weak D call: TRBD1 (5 bases). The CDR3 spans 13 residues. Germline CDR1 is SGHNT and CDR2 is YENEEA. V gave up 5 bases and J gave up 6 bases, with 14 bases separating them. CDR3: CASSPSREGEQYF. CDR3 nucleotide sequence: TGTGCCAGCAGCCCGTCCAGGGAAGGCGAGCAGTACTTC. Drawing the rest from reference TRBV11-3 and TRBJ2-7, the complete variable domain is EAGVVQSPRYKIIEKKQPVAFWCNPISGHNTLYWYLQNLGQGPELLIRYENEEAVDDSQLPKDRFSAERLKGVDSTLKIQPAELGDSAVYLCASSPSREGEQYFGPGTRLTVT.

The chain has TRBV11-3 and TRBJ1-1, with TRBD1 matching 9 bases. The CDR3 consists of 15 residues. CDR1 and CDR2 from the germline V gene are SGHNT and YENEEA. V was pared by 6 bases and J by 0 bases, with 5 bases of the junction left unmatched. The CDR3 DNA reads as TGTGCCAGCAGTTCCGGGACAGGGATGAACACTGAAGCTTTCTTT. Translating gives CASSSGTGMNTEAFF.